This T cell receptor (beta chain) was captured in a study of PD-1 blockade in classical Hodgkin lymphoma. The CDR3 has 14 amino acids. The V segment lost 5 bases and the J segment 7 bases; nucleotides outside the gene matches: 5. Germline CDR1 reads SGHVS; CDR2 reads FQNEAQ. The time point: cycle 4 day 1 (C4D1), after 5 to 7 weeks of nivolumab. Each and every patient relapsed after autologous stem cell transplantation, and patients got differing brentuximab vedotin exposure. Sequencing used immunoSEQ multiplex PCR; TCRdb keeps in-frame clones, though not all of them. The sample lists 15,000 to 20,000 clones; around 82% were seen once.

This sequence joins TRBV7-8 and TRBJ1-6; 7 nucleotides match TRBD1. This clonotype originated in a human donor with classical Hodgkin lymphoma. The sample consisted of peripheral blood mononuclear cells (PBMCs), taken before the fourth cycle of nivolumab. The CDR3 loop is CASSPSQGNSPLHF. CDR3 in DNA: TGTGCCAGCAGCCCCTCACAGGGGAATTCACCCCTCCACTTT.